These 10 T cell receptor beta chains share one sample of origin, sequenced in a study of T cell repertoires in cytomegalovirus infection. No antigens are known for them. TCRdb reprocessed the reads via MiXCR and lists one record per CDR3 protein. The data show about 51,000 distinct CDR3 sequences, about a fifth seen once. This specimen was CD8+ T cells from cultured PBMCs, taken from culture after CMV antigen stimulation. These TCRs come from a human donor in good health (CMV status not recorded). Some clones in this sample may be carry-over from other donors' samples.

The chain employs TRBV7-9 and TRBJ2-5, with TRBD1 matching over 9 bases. V shed 3 bases, J shed 4 bases, and the junction held 6 bases outside the gene matches. This CDR3 comprises 15 residues. The germline V gene encodes CDR1 SEHNR and CDR2 FQNEAQ (reference sequence). The CDR3 sequence: CASSFYRGPGETQYF. CDR3 sequence (DNA): TGTGCCAGCAGCTTCTACAGGGGGCCTGGAGAGACCCAGTACTTC.

The chain links TRBV7-9 to TRBJ1-1; unclear D gene. From germline, CDR1 is SEHNR and CDR2 FQNEAQ (reference sequence). CDR3 size: 17 residues. V was pared by 3 bases and J by 0 bases, with 17 bases between. This chain's CDR3 is CASSLIRSLTLNTEAFF. CDR3 sequence (DNA): TGTGCCAGCAGCTTGATACGGTCCCTTACCCTGAACACTGAAGCTTTCTTT.

The genes are TRBV29-1 and TRBJ2-3; TRBD2 agrees at 7 bases. CDR3 length: 15 residues. The V gene end was trimmed by 6 bases and the J gene end by 0 bases; junction bases not matched to a gene: 9. CDR1 is SQVTM and CDR2 is ANQGSEA in the germline V gene. The CDR3 spells CSVGGSGTSTDTQYF. The CDR3 DNA follows: TGCAGCGTCGGGGGGTCGGGCACGAGCACAGATACGCAGTATTTT.

In nucleotides, the CDR3 is TGTGCCAGCAGCCCGGGACTAGCGGGAGTTGAGACCCAGTACTTC. This translates into CASSPGLAGVETQYF. The chain carries TRBV7-6 and TRBJ2-5; TRBD2 matches at 14 bases. The J segment lost 5 bases and the V segment lost 5 bases, leaving 4 bases of the junction unmatched. The CDR3 length is 15 residues. CDR1 and CDR2 from the germline V gene are SGHVS and FNYEAQ.

The CDR3: CSASRGTDTEAFF. The CDR3 DNA reads TGCAGTGCTAGCAGGGGGACAGACACTGAAGCTTTCTTT. The chain combines TRBV20-1 with TRBJ1-1, with TRBD1 matching 7 bases. The CDR3 covers 13 residues. J gave up 3 bases and V 3 bases, and 4 bases lay outside the gene matches. CDR1 and CDR2 (germline): DFQATT, SNEGSKA (reference sequence).

The V call is TRBV20-1, the J call TRBJ2-2; D uncertain. Germline-derived CDR1 and CDR2 are DFQATT and SNEGSKA (reference sequence). The CDR3 is 15 amino acids. V was trimmed by 3 bases and J by 6 bases, leaving 17 bases between them. The CDR3 DNA is TGCAGTGCTAGGTATGGCGGTGGAGAGTCCGGGGAGCTGTTTTTT. Amino acids: CSARYGGGESGELFF.

V usage is TRBV5-1 and J usage is TRBJ1-5; maybe TRBD1 (5 bases). Trimming took off 5 bases at V and 5 bases at J, with 11 bases between the two ends. CDR1 is SGHRS, CDR2 YFSETQ, per germline. CDR3 length equals 13 residues. CDR3: CASRSGGDQPQHF. Written as DNA, the CDR3 is TGCGCCAGCAGGTCAGGAGGGGATCAGCCCCAGCATTTT.

This rearrangement joins TRBV7-8 to TRBJ2-1; 11 bases match TRBD2. The CDR3 loop spans 16 amino acids. Germline V lookup: CDR1 SGHVS, CDR2 FQNEAQ. Unmatched junction bases numbered 11, after V lost 1 base and J lost 12 bases. DNA of the CDR3: TGTGCCAGCAGCTTAGACAGGACTAGCGGGCCCGAGGGGCAGTTCTTC. It yields the protein CASSLDRTSGPEGQFF.

V gene TRBV12-3 or TRBV12-4 combines with J gene TRBJ2-1; 7 bases line up with TRBD1. This CDR3 region has 13 residues. Losses at the gene ends were 6 bases for V and 7 bases for J; bases not matched to a gene: 6. The CDR3 sequence: CASRVGTANEQFF. DNA for the CDR3: TGTGCCAGCAGGGTTGGGACAGCGAATGAGCAGTTCTTC.

This clonotype came up many times. This chain connects TRBV7-2 to TRBJ2-7; D remains ambiguous. The CDR3 contains 12 residues. Between the trimmed V and J ends, which lost 4 bases and 2 bases, there was a span of 6 bases. Per the germline V gene, CDR1 is SGHTA and CDR2 is FQGNSA. Here the CDR3 reads CASSSETYEQYF. The CDR3 DNA reads TGTGCCAGCAGCTCCGAGACCTACGAGCAGTACTTC.